This TCR beta chain was recorded in a study of T-cell memory formation after mild COVID-19. This clonotype showed up many times. The antigen is undetermined. Study-wide points: Among contracting clones, CD4+ were mainly CM/EM and CD8+ enriched in EMRA. Later expanders leaned CD4+, whereas clones that contracted between day 15 and 85 were balanced CD4/CD8.

Trimming took 4 bases from V and 6 from J, leaving 11 bases between them. Germline V lookup: CDR1 SGHVS, CDR2 FNYEAQ. The CDR3 contains 13 residues. TCRdb redid the calling of the 5' RACE reads with MiXCR, one entry per CDR3 protein. The sample has about 340,000 distinct CDR3 sequences, 15% to 20% seen once. The sequenced sample consisted of PBMCs or a T cell subset sorted from them (not recorded which). The genes are TRBV7-6 and TRBJ2-3; D is unclear. The source is a man in his late teens or twenties who had mild COVID-19 (a few samples of this study predate the infection). Cell type and time point are not known. CDR3 in amino acids: CASSSSNWDTQYF. CDR3 bases: TGTGCCAGCAGCTCCTCCAACTGGGATACGCAGTATTTT.